This T cell receptor (beta chain) was sequenced in a study of shared clonotypes between healthy human individuals. Points from the study as a whole: When naive CD4 clonotypes were compared across a few donors, about 5% were shared. Sorted-subset samples were not fully sequenced, rarefaction indicated.

The assay was immunoSEQ multiplex PCR, and TCRdb's table has in-frame clones only and misses some. This sample carries 550,000 to 850,000 clones, roughly 70% of them seen once, and the ten largest clones take more than 1.5%. The CDR3 totals 17 residues. The V and J ends lost 2 bases and 1 base respectively, with 17 bases between them. Germline V gene sequence: CDR1 SSHAT, CDR2 FNYEAQ (reference sequence). The study drew its donors from healthy HIV-negative adults without recent acute infections or vaccinations. A CD45RA+ naive subset and a CD45RA-negative memory subset were split from CD4+ cells. For this clone: Its specificity is unknown.

This receptor was identified in a woman in her thirties in good health. The sequenced sample consisted of memory CD4+ T cells sorted from blood. Subset in this sample: CD45RA-negative fraction. This chain links TRBV7-7 with TRBJ2-5, with D perhaps given as TRBD1 or TRBD2 (5 bases each). The CDR3 sequence is CASSLSLGGGLQETQYF. CDR3 nucleotides: TGTGCCAGCAGCTTAAGCCTAGGTGGGGGTCTCCAAGAGACCCAGTACTTC. Full variable domain (outside the CDR3, taken from reference TRBV7-7 and TRBJ2-5): GAGVSQSPRYKVTKRGQDVTLRCDPISSHATLYWYQQALGQGPEFLTYFNYEAQPDKSGLPSDRFSAERPEGSISTLTIQRTEQRDSAMYRCASSLSLGGGLQETQYFGPGTRLLVL.